What follows is one TCR beta chain and its context. These data are taken from a study of patients and donors after allogeneic stem cell transplantation. V was pared by 5 bases and J by 2 bases, with 11 bases between. The CDR3 has 14 residues. TCRdb reprocessed the RT-PCR reads with MiXCR, giving one entry per CDR3 protein. Among about 110,000 distinct CDR3 sequences listed, around 33% were seen once. This receptor was obtained from a human donor who was either an allogeneic HSCT recipient or a stem cell or donor lymphocyte infusion donor (not recorded which). It is not recorded whose cells these are; they may come from a transplant donor. V and J are TRBV12-3 or TRBV12-4 and TRBJ2-3; D might be TRBD2 (5 bases). The sample was blood, either unsorted or a sorted T cell fraction (not recorded which). The CDR3 coding sequence is TGTGCCAGCAGTAGGACTCTCTCCACAGATACGCAGTATTTT. This encodes CASSRTLSTDTQYF.